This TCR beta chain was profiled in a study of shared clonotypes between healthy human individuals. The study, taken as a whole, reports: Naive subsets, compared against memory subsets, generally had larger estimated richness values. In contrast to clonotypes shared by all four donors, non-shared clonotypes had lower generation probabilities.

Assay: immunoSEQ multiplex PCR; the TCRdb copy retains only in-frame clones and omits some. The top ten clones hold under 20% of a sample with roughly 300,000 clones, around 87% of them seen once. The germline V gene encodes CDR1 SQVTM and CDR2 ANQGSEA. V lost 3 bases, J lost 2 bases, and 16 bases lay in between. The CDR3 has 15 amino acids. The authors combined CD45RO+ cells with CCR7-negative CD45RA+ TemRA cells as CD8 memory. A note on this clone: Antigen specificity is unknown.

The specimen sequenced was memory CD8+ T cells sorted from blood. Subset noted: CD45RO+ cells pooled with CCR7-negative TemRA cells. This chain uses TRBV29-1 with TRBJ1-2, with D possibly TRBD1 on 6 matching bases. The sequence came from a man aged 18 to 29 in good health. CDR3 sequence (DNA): TGCAGCGTTGAGACCCACAGCCAGGGGAACTATGGCTACACCTTC. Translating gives CSVETHSQGNYGYTF.